This paragraph covers one T cell receptor beta chain sequence. The CDR3 extends over 15 amino acids. V lost 2 bases, J lost 0 bases, and 10 bases lay in between. Germline V gene data show CDR1 as MNHEY and CDR2 as SVGAGI. This sample is part of a study of blood T cell repertoires in COVID-19. For the study at large: Sample material is recorded as cDNA or gDNA derived from T cells, B-cell-depleted T cells, or PBMCs.

In the original workflow: Scientists estimated how many nucleated cells there were by amplifying reference gene primers. Using immunoSEQ multiplex PCR, the repertoire was profiled, and TCRdb retains in-frame clones only, with some absent. V, J and clone size reflect that table, while D and trimming were determined from the DNA. The data show 84,000 or so clones, approximately 88% seen once. Sequenced sample: peripheral blood. The sequence came from a man in his 70s with acute or convalescent COVID-19. The genes are TRBV6-5 and TRBJ1-1; TRBD1 is a possible D gene (5 bases). The CDR3 nucleotides are TGTGCCAGCAGTTACGATGGGGACTTGAACACTGAAGCTTTCTTT. Residues: CASSYDGDLNTEAFF.